These T cell receptor beta chains were read from a single sample in a study of somatic mutations in cytotoxic T cells in rheumatoid arthritis. TCRdb's copy holds only in-frame clones and misses some; the assay was immunoSEQ multiplex PCR. The sample consists of over 8,000 clones, 81% of them appearing once. The sample comprised CD8+ T cells sorted from blood. These receptors were taken from a woman aged 45-59 years in good health. Each CDR3 is given with its conserved first and last residue. Fields, in order: clone size, J gene, D gene, V gene, CDR3 protein, CDR3 DNA. D genes are given only for firm matches. For some rows the clone size is stated as once, few or many, or as a class when expanded; others skip it.

>NA|TRBJ1-1|NA|TRBV2
CASTGRRTGEAFF
TGTGCCAGCACAGGGCGCAGAACAGGTGAAGCTTTCTTT
>once|TRBJ2-1|NA|TRBV2
CASSGLVYEQFF
TGTGCCAGCAGTGGACTAGTTTATGAGCAGTTCTTC
>few|TRBJ2-7|NA|TRBV4-2
CASSQEQGSSYEQYF
TGTGCCAGCAGCCAAGAACAGGGTTCCTCCTACGAGCAGTACTTC
>NA|TRBJ2-2|TRBD2|TRBV15
CATSRYPSGRTGELFF
TGTGCCACCAGCAGATATCCTAGCGGGAGGACCGGGGAGCTGTTTTTT
>NA|TRBJ1-4|TRBD1|TRBV4-3
CASSYDRGREKLFF
TGCGCCAGCAGCTACGACAGGGGCAGAGAAAAACTGTTTTTT
>NA|TRBJ1-5|NA|TRBV28
CASSSGGTHNQPQHF
TGTGCCAGCAGCTCGGGAGGGACACACAATCAGCCCCAGCATTTT
>NA|TRBJ1-2|TRBD1|TRBV29-1
CSVDPWTGGDYGYTF
TGCAGCGTTGACCCGTGGACAGGGGGCGACTATGGCTACACCTTC
>few|TRBJ2-7|TRBD1|TRBV28
CASSWTGTGNTYEQYF
TGTGCCAGCAGTTGGACCGGGACAGGGAACACCTACGAGCAGTACTTC
>NA|TRBJ2-2|TRBD1|TRBV2
CASTPGTGGATGELFF
TGTGCCAGCACCCCTGGGACAGGGGGCGCAACCGGGGAGCTGTTTTTT
>few|TRBJ2-7|TRBD2|TRBV10-3
CAITGGPFYEQYF
TGTGCCATCACGGGAGGACCATTCTACGAGCAGTACTTC
>NA|TRBJ2-7|TRBD2|TRBV27
CASSQGLAGGTYEQYF
TGTGCCAGCAGTCAAGGACTAGCGGGAGGTACCTACGAGCAGTACTTC
>NA|TRBJ2-1|NA|TRBV5-1
CASSLASEQFF
TGCGCCAGCAGCTTGGCCTCTGAGCAGTTCTTC
>NA|TRBJ1-3|NA|TRBV5-4
CASSLARGSGNTIYF
TGTGCCAGCAGCTTGGCCCGGGGGTCTGGAAACACCATATATTTT
>NA|TRBJ2-1|NA|TRBV13
CASSSGLEQFF
TGTGCCAGCAGCTCAGGCCTTGAGCAGTTCTTC
>NA|TRBJ2-2|NA|TRBV28
CASSLSVDSTGELFF
TGTGCCAGCAGTTTATCGGTGGACTCCACCGGGGAGCTGTTTTTT
>NA|TRBJ1-4|NA|TRBV7-9
CASSLIQEKLFF
TGTGCCAGCAGCTTAATACAAGAAAAACTGTTTTTT
>NA|TRBJ2-7|TRBD1|TRBV28
CASSPDRSAYEQYF
TGTGCCAGCAGCCCGGACAGGTCGGCCTACGAGCAGTACTTC
>NA|TRBJ2-1|TRBD1|TRBV5-4
CASSLTGTGAYNEQFF
TGTGCCAGCAGCTTAACCGGGACAGGTGCGTACAATGAGCAGTTCTTC
>NA|TRBJ1-2|NA|TRBV27
CASSLGAHEGYTF
TGTGCCAGCAGTTTAGGGGCCCACGAGGGCTACACCTTC
>NA|TRBJ2-3|TRBD2|TRBV6-4
CASSETSGGATDTQYF
TGTGCCAGCAGTGAGACTAGCGGGGGGGCTACAGATACGCAGTATTTT
>once|TRBJ1-2|NA|TRBV6-5
CASSSRGGAEDGYTF
TGTGCCAGCAGTTCTCGGGGGGGGGCGGAGGATGGCTACACCTTC
>NA|TRBJ1-5|NA|TRBV27
CASSGGSNQPQHF
TGTGCCAGCAGTGGGGGGTCGAATCAGCCCCAGCATTTT
>few|TRBJ2-7|TRBD2|TRBV30
CAWSARTSGGYEQYF
TGTGCCTGGAGTGCCCGGACTAGCGGGGGTTACGAGCAGTACTTC
>NA|TRBJ2-7|TRBD1|TRBV11-2
CASSLGRGPYEQYF
TGTGCCAGCAGCTTAGGCAGGGGGCCCTACGAGCAGTACTTC
>NA|TRBJ2-2|NA|TRBV29-1
CSVEDQTTGYLELFF
TGCAGCGTTGAAGATCAGACTACAGGGTATTTGGAGCTGTTTTTT
>NA|TRBJ2-1|TRBD2|TRBV7-2
CASSWGLGILDEQFF
TGTGCCAGCAGCTGGGGACTAGGGATCTTGGATGAGCAGTTCTTC
>NA|TRBJ2-7|TRBD2|TRBV30
CAWSSPSGLYEQYF
TGTGCCTGGAGTAGTCCTAGCGGTCTCTACGAGCAGTACTTC
>NA|TRBJ2-7|TRBD1|TRBV19
CASSMAGTGAGEQYF
TGTGCCAGTAGTATGGCCGGGACAGGGGCGGGCGAGCAGTACTTC
>NA|TRBJ2-1|TRBD2|TRBV11-2
CASSGAGGHYNEQFF
TGTGCCAGCAGCGGAGCGGGGGGACACTACAATGAGCAGTTCTTC
>NA|TRBJ1-2|NA|TRBV5-6
CASSLAMGGNGYTF
TGTGCCAGCAGCTTGGCCATGGGGGGGAATGGCTACACCTTC
>NA|TRBJ1-2|TRBD1|TRBV13
CASSTGGGYTF
TGTGCCAGCAGTACAGGGGGAGGCTACACCTTC
>few|TRBJ2-2|NA|TRBV15
CATSLSVETGELFF
TGTGCCACGAGCCTTTCGGTAGAGACCGGGGAGCTGTTTTTT
>NA|TRBJ2-7|TRBD1|TRBV6-6
CASRPGQGALSEQYF
TGTGCCAGCAGGCCGGGACAGGGGGCGCTTTCCGAGCAGTACTTC
>NA|TRBJ1-2|TRBD1|TRBV7-9
CASSLGDRNYGYTF
TGTGCCAGCAGCTTAGGGGACAGAAACTATGGCTACACCTTC
>NA|TRBJ2-7|TRBD1|TRBV29-1
CSVEEGGTGETYEQYF
TGCAGCGTTGAAGAGGGGGGGACAGGGGAAACCTACGAGCAGTACTTC
>NA|TRBJ1-5|NA|TRBV28
CASINRGREQPQHF
TGTGCCAGCATAAATCGGGGACGGGAGCAGCCCCAGCATTTT
>NA|TRBJ2-7|NA|TRBV7-2
CASSLAEGVASYEQYF
TGTGCCAGCAGCTTAGCGGAAGGGGTGGCCTCCTACGAGCAGTACTTC
>large|TRBJ2-3|TRBD1|TRBV7-9
CASSPGQGPFTDTQYF
TGTGCCAGCAGCCCGGGACAGGGCCCCTTCACAGATACGCAGTATTTT
>few|TRBJ2-7|TRBD1|TRBV6-1
CASSEQSGTGSYEQYF
TGTGCCAGCAGTGAACAATCCGGGACAGGCTCCTACGAGCAGTACTTC
>NA|TRBJ2-3|NA|TRBV7-6
CASSSRRTGRNTDTQYF
TGTGCCAGCAGCTCCCGCCGGACTGGACGAAACACAGATACGCAGTATTTT
>NA|TRBJ2-2|NA|TRBV7-9
CASSFEGVAAGELFF
TGTGCCAGCAGCTTCGAGGGAGTTGCGGCCGGGGAGCTGTTTTTT
>NA|TRBJ2-1|TRBD2|TRBV7-8
CASTYTSGGANEQFF
TGTGCCAGCACCTATACTAGCGGGGGGGCCAATGAGCAGTTCTTC
>NA|TRBJ2-5|NA|TRBV6-6
CASREQETQYF
TGTGCCAGCAGGGAGCAAGAGACCCAGTACTTC
>few|TRBJ2-1|NA|TRBV5-6
CASSSGHNNYNEQFF
TGTGCCAGCAGCTCGGGACACAATAATTACAATGAGCAGTTCTTC
>NA|TRBJ2-3|TRBD1|TRBV30
CAWSVGQGRDTQYF
TGTGCCTGGAGTGTTGGACAGGGGAGAGATACGCAGTATTTT
>NA|TRBJ2-1|NA|TRBV5-4
CASSLLADNNEQFF
TGTGCCAGCAGCTTGTTAGCGGATAACAATGAGCAGTTCTTC
>NA|TRBJ2-5|TRBD2|TRBV9
CASSVGGLAEETQYF
TGTGCCAGCAGCGTAGGAGGACTAGCGGAAGAGACCCAGTACTTC
>NA|TRBJ2-7|NA|TRBV28
CASSLRGRLAYEQYF
TGTGCCAGCAGTTTAAGGGGCAGGCTGGCCTACGAGCAGTACTTC
>NA|TRBJ2-3|TRBD2|TRBV27
CASSLGREGTDTQYF
TGTGCCAGCAGTTTAGGGCGGGAGGGCACAGATACGCAGTATTTT
>NA|TRBJ2-2|TRBD1|TRBV4-3
CASSQVGRTGPNTGELFF
TGCGCCAGCAGCCAAGTGGGAAGGACAGGGCCCAACACCGGGGAGCTGTTTTTT
>NA|TRBJ2-1|NA|TRBV5-5
CASSLFDNEQFF
TGTGCCAGCAGCTTGTTCGACAATGAGCAGTTCTTC
>NA|TRBJ2-3|NA|TRBV4-3
CASSQGSSFSTDTQYF
TGCGCCAGCAGCCAAGGATCTAGCTTCAGCACAGATACGCAGTATTTT
>NA|TRBJ2-5|NA|TRBV5-4
CASSLGGLAETQYF
TGTGCCAGCAGCTTGGGGGGCCTAGCGGAGACCCAGTACTTC
>NA|TRBJ2-5|TRBD2|TRBV5-6
CASSLGGGFQETQYF
TGTGCCAGCAGCTTGGGGGGAGGGTTCCAAGAGACCCAGTACTTC
>NA|TRBJ2-3|TRBD2|TRBV13
CASSFGGLESDTQYF
TGTGCCAGCAGCTTCGGGGGACTAGAGAGCGATACGCAGTATTTT
>NA|TRBJ1-2|NA|TRBV10-3
CAISESPGVGYGYTF
TGTGCCATCAGTGAGTCTCCAGGGGTGGGCTATGGCTACACCTTC
>NA|TRBJ2-1|TRBD2|TRBV18
CASSPPGLAVYNEQFF
TGTGCCAGCTCACCACCCGGACTAGCGGTGTACAATGAGCAGTTCTTC
>NA|TRBJ2-3|TRBD2|TRBV4-2
CASSPTSGDTQYF
TGTGCCAGCAGCCCGACTAGCGGGGATACGCAGTATTTT
>NA|TRBJ1-4|TRBD1|TRBV11-2
CASSSGTATNEKLFF
TGTGCCAGCAGCTCGGGGACAGCAACTAATGAAAAACTGTTTTTT